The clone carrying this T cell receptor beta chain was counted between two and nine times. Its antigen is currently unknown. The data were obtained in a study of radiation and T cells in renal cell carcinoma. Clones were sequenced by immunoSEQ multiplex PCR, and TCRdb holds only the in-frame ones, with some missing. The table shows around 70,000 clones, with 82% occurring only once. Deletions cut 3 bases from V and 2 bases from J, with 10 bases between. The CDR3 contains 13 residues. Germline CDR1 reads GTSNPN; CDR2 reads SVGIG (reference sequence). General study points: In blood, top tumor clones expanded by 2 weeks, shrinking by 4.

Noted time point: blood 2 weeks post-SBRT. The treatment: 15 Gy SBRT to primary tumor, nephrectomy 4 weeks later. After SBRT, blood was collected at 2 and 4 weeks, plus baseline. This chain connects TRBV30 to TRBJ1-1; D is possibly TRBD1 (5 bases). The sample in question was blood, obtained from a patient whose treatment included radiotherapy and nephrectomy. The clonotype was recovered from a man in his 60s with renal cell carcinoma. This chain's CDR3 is CAWSKTENTEAFF. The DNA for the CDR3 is TGTGCCTGGAGCAAGACAGAAAACACTGAAGCTTTCTTT. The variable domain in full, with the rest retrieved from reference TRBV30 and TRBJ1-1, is SQTIHQWPATLVQPVGSPLSLECTVEGTSNPNLYWYRQAAGRGLQLLFYSVGIGQISSEVPQNLSASRPQDRQFILSSKKLLLSDSGFYLCAWSKTENTEAFFGQGTRLTVV.